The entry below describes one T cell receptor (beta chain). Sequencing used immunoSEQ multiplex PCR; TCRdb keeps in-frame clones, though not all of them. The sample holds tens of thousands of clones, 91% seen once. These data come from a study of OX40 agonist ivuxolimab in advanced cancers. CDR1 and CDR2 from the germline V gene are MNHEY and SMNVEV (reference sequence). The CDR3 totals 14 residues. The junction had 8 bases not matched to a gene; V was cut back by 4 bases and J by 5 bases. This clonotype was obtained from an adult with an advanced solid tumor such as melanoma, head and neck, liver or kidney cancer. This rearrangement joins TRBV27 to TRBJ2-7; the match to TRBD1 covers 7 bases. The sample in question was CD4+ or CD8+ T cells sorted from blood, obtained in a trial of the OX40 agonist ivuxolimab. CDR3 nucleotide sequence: TGTGCCAGCAGTTATTCCTTAGGGGGCCACGAGCAGTACTTC. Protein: CASSYSLGGHEQYF.